A single sample gave rise to the 2 T cell receptor beta chains below, sequenced in a study of control samples from healthy donors and cancer patients. The protocol was immunoSEQ multiplex PCR, while the TCRdb copy is restricted to in-frame clones and leaves out a portion. The sample lists tens of thousands of clones, roughly 90% seen once, with 1.9% in the top ten. The material sequenced was PBMCs. The receptors derive from a woman in her sixties or seventies with head and neck cancer.

This chain uses TRBV5-1 with TRBJ2-7, with a possible D match to TRBD2 (5 bases). CDR1 SGHRS and CDR2 YFSETQ come from the germline V gene. Trimming shortened V by 0 bases and J by 6 bases, and 7 bases separated the two germline ends. The CDR3 length is 12 residues. Here the CDR3 DNA reads TGCGCCAGCAGCTTGGTTGGGAGCGAGCAGTACTTC. Amino acids: CASSLVGSEQYF.

The chain employs TRBV6-6 and TRBJ2-7; no clear D. V lost 2 bases, J lost 4 bases, and 3 bases lay in between. The V gene's germline CDR1 is MNHNY and CDR2 SVGAGI (reference sequence). The length of the CDR3 is 11 residues. The CDR3 sequence: CASSYRYEQYF. In DNA, the CDR3 is TGTGCCAGCAGTTACCGGTACGAGCAGTACTTC.